The clone carrying this TCR beta chain occurred a few times. Its antigen remains unknown. The CDR3 totals 16 residues. Germline values: CDR1 MDHEN, CDR2 SYDVKM. With 3 bases removed from V and 0 bases from J, the gap between germline ends came to 11 bases. This entry comes from a study of blood T cells in healthy people across ages. Study conclusions and caveats: The study could not conclusively compare naive and antigen-experienced cells, given its unsorted PBMCs.

Samples each had at least 6 micrograms of total RNA extracted. It was with a sample-barcoded 5' primer and a J-beta primer mix that a second PCR of roughly 7 to 12 cycles was run. TCRdb independently ran MiXCR on the 5' RACE reads; one entry per CDR3 protein. This repertoire shows roughly 1,000,000 distinct CDR3 sequences, around 27% found once; its top ten account for around 0.7%. These data were also reused for a study on T cells of mothers and their children. As that report states: Sequencing got over 8 million TCR beta CDR3 reads from each mother and several million from each child.

The chain combines TRBV28 with TRBJ1-4; the D is unclear. Sequencing was performed on blood. The receptor was isolated from a girl aged 2 to 10 in good health. The CDR3 spells CASSFGLGATNEKLFF. Here the CDR3 DNA reads TGTGCCAGCAGTTTTGGGCTCGGGGCAACTAATGAAAAACTGTTTTTT.